Here is one T cell receptor beta chain with its context. Losses at the gene ends were 5 bases for V and 6 bases for J; bases not matched to a gene: 5. There are 14 residues in the CDR3. Germline V gives CDR1 LNHDA, CDR2 SQIVND (reference sequence). This entry belongs to a study of T cell changes during pregnancy in multiple sclerosis. Method: immunoSEQ multiplex PCR; TCRdb's copy keeps in-frame clones and lacks some. The sample lists about 60,000 clones; roughly 93% were seen once. Source: CD8+ T cells from peripheral blood mononuclear cells, taken in the second trimester of pregnancy. This clonotype originated in a female donor with multiple sclerosis, enrolled in a pregnancy study. The chain uses TRBV19 and TRBJ2-3, with 10 positions matching TRBD2. CDR3 sequence: CASSSTSGEDTQYF. The CDR3 coding sequence is TGTGCCAGTAGTTCTACTAGCGGGGAGGATACGCAGTATTTT.